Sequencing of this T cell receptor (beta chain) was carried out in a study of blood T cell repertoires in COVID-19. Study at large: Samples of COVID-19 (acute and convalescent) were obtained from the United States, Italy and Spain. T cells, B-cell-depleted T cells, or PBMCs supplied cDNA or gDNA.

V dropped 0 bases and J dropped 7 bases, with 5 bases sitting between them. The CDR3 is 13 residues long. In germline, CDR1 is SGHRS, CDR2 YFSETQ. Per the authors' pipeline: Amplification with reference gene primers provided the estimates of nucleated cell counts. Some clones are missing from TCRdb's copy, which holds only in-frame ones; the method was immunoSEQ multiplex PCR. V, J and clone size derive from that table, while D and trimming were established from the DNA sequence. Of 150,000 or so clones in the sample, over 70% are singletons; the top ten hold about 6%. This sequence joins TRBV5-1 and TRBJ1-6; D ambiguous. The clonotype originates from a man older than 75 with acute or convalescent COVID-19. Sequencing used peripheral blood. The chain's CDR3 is CASSLAPNSPLHF. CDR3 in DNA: TGCGCCAGCAGCTTGGCCCCGAATTCACCCCTCCACTTT.